This T cell receptor (beta chain) was found in a study of Graves' ophthalmopathy and Graves' hyperthyroidism. Across the study: The blood sample was drawn at first diagnosis and before any treatment.

Additional autoimmune diseases, uncontrolled infections, pregnancy or lactation disqualified patients. Fresh peripheral blood, over 9.5 ml, was the PBMC source. The table lists this clonotype with many counts. The sequenced template was RNA, covering the TCR beta CDR3 region. Amplification began with first-round RT-PCR using HTBI primers, then second-round multiplex PCR was performed. A single record per CDR3 protein comes from TCRdb applying MiXCR to the multiplex PCR reads. Of a few hundred thousand distinct CDR3 sequences in the sample, under 25% were seen once. V was cut by 3 bases and J by 0 bases, with 18 bases left in between. Germline V lookup: CDR1 MGHDK, CDR2 SYGVNS. This CDR3 spans 17 amino acids.

Material for sequencing was peripheral blood. This TCR was sampled from a woman aged 18-29 years with stable Graves' hyperthyroidism. The rearrangement joins TRBV25-1 to TRBJ2-7, with TRBD1 as a possible D gene (6 bases). The CDR3 loop is CASSDRHQQGYSYEQYF. In DNA, the CDR3 is TGTGCCAGCAGTGATCGCCACCAACAGGGTTACTCCTACGAGCAGTACTTC.